The 25 T cell receptor beta chains listed next were all sequenced from one sample in a study of follicular helper T cells after annual influenza vaccination. The time point is: 2013-2014 season, 7 days after vaccination. Here immunoSEQ multiplex PCR was the method, and the copy in TCRdb shows in-frame clones only, minus some. Of about 9,900 clones listed, 84% are singletons. The source was CXCR5- memory CD4+ T cells sorted from blood, collected 7 days after influenza vaccination. These receptors were collected from an adult who received the influenza vaccine.

The rearrangement joins TRBV7-2 to TRBJ2-2; 11 positions match TRBD1. The trim removed 5 bases at V and 3 bases at J, leaving 14 bases unmatched. Germline CDR1 and CDR2: SGHTA and FQGNSA. This CDR3 contains 19 residues. The CDR3 region is CASSAFRDRGAVDTGELFF. The CDR3 coding sequence is TGTGCCAGCAGCGCTTTCCGGGACAGGGGGGCCGTGGACACCGGGGAGCTGTTTTTT.

This clone turned up a few times. This chain joins TRBV10-3 and TRBJ2-7, with D uncertain. V was pared by 0 bases and J by 0 bases, with 9 bases between. The germline V gene encodes CDR1 ENHRY and CDR2 SYGVKD. The CDR3 sequence is 15 residues long. DNA for the CDR3: TGTGCCATCAGTGAGTCGCGTACACGCTCCTACGAGCAGTACTTC. Protein product: CAISESRTRSYEQYF.

For the CDR3, the DNA is TGTGCCAGCAGCCCGCCCGGACTAGCGGGAGCGGGCACCGGGGAGCTGTTTTTT. Residues: CASSPPGLAGAGTGELFF. The genes are TRBV7-9 and TRBJ2-2, with 13 bases that match TRBD2. J was trimmed by 4 bases and V by 5 bases; bases with no gene match: 10. Germline CDR1 and CDR2: SEHNR and FQNEAQ (reference sequence). This CDR3 spans 18 amino acids.

The chain uses TRBV5-1 and TRBJ1-3, with TRBD1 identical over 8 bases. This CDR3 comprises 16 residues. CDR1 is SGHRS and CDR2 is YFSETQ in the germline V gene. V gave up 2 bases and J gave up 4 bases; unmatched junction bases: 8. The CDR3 spells CASSLPGQVSGNTIYF. CDR3 coding DNA: TGCGCCAGCAGCTTACCGGGACAGGTATCCGGAAACACCATATATTTT. Supplemented by reference TRBV5-1 and TRBJ1-3, the full variable domain reads KAGVTQTPRYLIKTRGQQVTLSCSPISGHRSVSWYQQTPGQGLQFLFEYFSETQRNKGNFPGRFSGRQFSNSRSEMNVSTLELGDSALYLCASSLPGQVSGNTIYFGEGSWLTVV.

This clone was seen only once. The genes are TRBV5-8 and TRBJ1-6; 7 bases align to TRBD1. This CDR3 is built from 14 residues. CDR1 and CDR2 from the germline V gene are SGHTS and YDEGEE. V lost 4 bases and J lost 5; bases outside the gene matches: 3. The CDR3 DNA sequence: TGTGCCAGCAGCCGACAGGGAAATAATTCACCCCTCCACTTT. Its translation: CASSRQGNNSPLHF.

J is TRBJ1-4 and V is TRBV7-2; no definite D call. Germline V gives CDR1 SGHTA, CDR2 FQGNSA. V lost 1 base to trimming and J lost 5 bases, with 20 bases between them. This CDR3 is built from 18 residues. The CDR3 nucleotides are TGTGCCAGCAGCTTAGACCCTTTAGTTGGGCCGAGGAATGAAAAACTGTTTTTT. It is translated as CASSLDPLVGPRNEKLFF.

The genes are TRBV28 and TRBJ2-7; 8 bases line up with TRBD1. Germline-derived CDR1 and CDR2 are MDHEN and SYDVKM. The CDR3 covers 14 residues. With V trimmed by 4 bases and J by 5 bases, 7 bases remained unmatched. The CDR3 coding sequence is TGTGCCAGCAGTTCTGGACAGGGATCAAACGAGCAGTACTTC. Translating it yields CASSSGQGSNEQYF. Full variable domain (remainder filled in from reference TRBV28 and TRBJ2-7): DVKVTQSSRYLVKRTGEKVFLECVQDMDHENMFWYRQDPGLGLRLIYFSYDVKMKEKGDIPEGYSVSREKKERFSLILESASTNQTSMYLCASSSGQGSNEQYFGPGTRLTVT.

The chain has TRBV19 and TRBJ2-4; D tentatively fits TRBD1 or TRBD2 (7 bases each). The CDR3 sequence is 20 residues long. V was pared by 3 bases and J by 0 bases, with 24 bases between. Germline assignment: CDR1 LNHDA and CDR2 SQIVND (reference sequence). The CDR3 here is CASSMFGGGGGLSAKNIQYF. The CDR3 DNA sequence: TGTGCCAGTAGTATGTTCGGGGGAGGGGGCGGTCTATCAGCCAAAAACATTCAGTACTTC.

This sequence joins TRBV4-1 and TRBJ2-2, with D tentatively TRBD1 (6 bases). The V gene's germline CDR1 is MGHRA and CDR2 YSYEKL. This CDR3 contains 15 residues. V was clipped by 4 bases and J by 5 bases, with 14 bases between them. The CDR3 reads CASSRGQGRTGELFF. CDR3 in DNA: TGCGCCAGCAGCCGGGGGCAGGGGAGAACCGGGGAGCTGTTTTTT.

The genes are TRBV12-2 and TRBJ2-2; the DNA was not used to check the table's D call, TRBD2. TRBV12-2 is given as a pseudogene. CDR3 length: 17 residues. The CDR3 nucleotides read TGTGCAAGTCGCTTAGTGGGAAGGGACTCGAACACCGGGGAGCTGTTTTTT. This gives the protein CASRLVGRDSNTGELFF.

CDR3 DNA: TGTGCCAGCAGCCCACCGGGACCAGCTGGTAATGAGCAGTTCTTC. Translated: CASSPPGPAGNEQFF. The V and J genes are TRBV7-3 and TRBJ2-1; D may match TRBD1 or TRBD2 (5 bases each). The CDR3 consists of 15 residues. V was shortened by 5 bases and J by 7 bases, with 18 bases between the two germline ends. Germline CDR1 reads SGHTA; CDR2 reads FQGTGA.

This CDR3 reads CASSVYGNSYNEQFF. CDR3 nucleotide sequence: TGTGCCAGCAGCGTTTACGGGAACTCCTACAATGAGCAGTTCTTC. The V call is TRBV9, the J call TRBJ2-1, with D possibly TRBD2 on 5 matching bases. V lost 2 bases to trimming and J lost 0 bases, with 9 bases between them. The CDR3 sequence is 15 residues long. The germline V gene has CDR1 SGDLS and CDR2 YYNGEE.

The chain couples TRBV2 to TRBJ2-4, with D possibly TRBD1 on 6 matching bases. This CDR3 comprises 14 residues. Germline V lookup: CDR1 SNHLY, CDR2 FYNNEI. Trimming stripped 3 bases from V and 4 bases from J, with 10 bases between. The CDR3 DNA sequence: TGTGCCAGCAGTGAGGACAGCGTTAAAAACATTCAGTACTTC. Translation: CASSEDSVKNIQYF.

This rearrangement joins TRBV4-1 to TRBJ2-3; the D is unclear. Trimming removed 0 bases from V and 2 bases from J, with 9 bases in between. This CDR3 has 15 residues. The germline V gene has CDR1 MGHRA and CDR2 YSYEKL. The CDR3 spells CASSQETPLTDTQYF. The CDR3 DNA reads TGCGCCAGCAGCCAAGAAACACCCCTCACAGATACGCAGTATTTT.

The chain employs TRBV29-1 and TRBJ2-2; a possible D gene is TRBD2 (6 bases). Germline V CDR1 and CDR2: SQVTM, ANQGSEA. V gave up 6 bases and J gave up 2 bases, with 19 bases separating them. The CDR3 contains 16 residues. CDR3 bases: TGCAGCGTGCAAGGGGCTGGGACTTTAAACACCGGGGAGCTGTTTTTT. The encoded protein is CSVQGAGTLNTGELFF.

The V gene is TRBV28, the J gene TRBJ1-1; maybe TRBD1 (6 bases). This CDR3 is built from 15 residues. V was trimmed by 3 bases and J by 1 base, leaving 12 bases between them. The germline V gene encodes CDR1 MDHEN and CDR2 SYDVKM. CDR3 DNA: TGTGCCAGCAGTTTGGGGGGCGTGGGGAACACTGAAGCTTTCTTT. This gives the protein CASSLGGVGNTEAFF. Looking up the rest from reference TRBV28 and TRBJ1-1 gives the full variable domain: DVKVTQSSRYLVKRTGEKVFLECVQDMDHENMFWYRQDPGLGLRLIYFSYDVKMKEKGDIPEGYSVSREKKERFSLILESASTNQTSMYLCASSLGGVGNTEAFFGQGTRLTVV.

The V gene is TRBV28, the J gene TRBJ1-4, with D possibly being TRBD1 (5 bases). Germline V gene lookup returns CDR1 MDHEN and CDR2 SYDVKM. The CDR3 has 13 amino acids. Trimming took 7 bases from V and 7 from J, leaving 13 bases between them. As DNA, the CDR3 is TGTGCCAGCAACAGGCTCCCGTCTGAAAAACTGTTTTTT. Its translation is CASNRLPSEKLFF. Combining the CDR3 with reference TRBV28 and TRBJ1-4 gives the whole variable domain DVKVTQSSRYLVKRTGEKVFLECVQDMDHENMFWYRQDPGLGLRLIYFSYDVKMKEKGDIPEGYSVSREKKERFSLILESASTNQTSMYLCASNRLPSEKLFFGSGTQLSVL.

The J gene is TRBJ1-5, the V gene TRBV15; unclear D gene. CDR3 length equals 16 residues. CDR1 is LNHNV, CDR2 YYDKDF, per germline (reference sequence). V was clipped by 0 bases and J by 2 bases, with 11 bases between them. CDR3 in DNA: TGTGCCACCAGCAGAGACCCAATAAATGGCAATCAGCCCCAGCATTTT. Translation: CATSRDPINGNQPQHF.

This clone appeared a few times. The chain carries TRBV7-9 and TRBJ2-7; D may be TRBD1 or TRBD2 (5 bases each). Deletions cut 5 bases from V and 7 bases from J, with 27 bases between. This CDR3 region has 17 residues. The germline V gene has CDR1 SEHNR and CDR2 FQNEAQ (reference sequence). Here the CDR3 reads CASSHQAGTGASGEQYF. For the CDR3, the DNA is TGTGCCAGCAGCCATCAAGCCGGGACCGGCGCCTCGGGTGAGCAGTACTTC.

The chain combines TRBV5-1 with TRBJ2-3; the D gene is possibly TRBD2 (6 bases). The CDR3 totals 15 residues. Trimming stripped 4 bases from V and 2 bases from J, with 14 bases between. Looked up from germline, CDR1 is SGHRS and CDR2 is YFSETQ. Written as DNA, the CDR3 is TGCGCCAGCAGCGCGAATCTAGCGCCCACAGATACGCAGTATTTT. Protein sequence: CASSANLAPTDTQYF. Full variable domain (outside the CDR3, taken from reference TRBV5-1 and TRBJ2-3): KAGVTQTPRYLIKTRGQQVTLSCSPISGHRSVSWYQQTPGQGLQFLFEYFSETQRNKGNFPGRFSGRQFSNSRSEMNVSTLELGDSALYLCASSANLAPTDTQYFGPGTRLTVL.

The chain links TRBV7-3 to TRBJ2-3; D call uncertain. Trimming pared 1 base from V and 0 bases from J, leaving 5 bases between. Germline V gene sequence: CDR1 SGHTA, CDR2 FQGTGA. CDR3 size: 14 residues. The CDR3 region is CASSLNPSTDTQYF. The CDR3 DNA sequence: TGTGCCAGCAGCTTAAATCCAAGCACAGATACGCAGTATTTT.

This sequence joins TRBV6-1 and TRBJ2-4; 12 positions match TRBD2. Per germline, CDR1 MNHNS and CDR2 SASEGT. V shed 4 bases, J shed 0 bases, and the junction held 4 bases outside the gene matches. The CDR3 sequence is 17 residues long. CDR3 nucleotide sequence: TGTGCCAGCAGTGGGACTAGCGGGAACCTAGCCAAAAACATTCAGTACTTC. It is translated as CASSGTSGNLAKNIQYF.

The rearrangement uses TRBV4-3 and TRBJ1-2; 12 bases agree with TRBD1. The germline CDR1 and CDR2 sequences are LGHNA and YSLEER. The CDR3 totals 14 residues. J lost 4 bases, V lost 8 bases, and 5 bases had no gene match. The CDR3 nucleotides read TGCGCCAGCTCAGGGACAGGGGGCGCCTATGGCTACACCTTC. Residues: CASSGTGGAYGYTF.

This clone was observed once. V is TRBV19 and J is TRBJ1-3, with D unclear. Germline V gene lookup returns CDR1 LNHDA and CDR2 SQIVND (reference sequence). V shed 6 bases and J shed 0 bases, with 12 bases lying between them. This CDR3 is built from 15 residues. The chain's CDR3 is CASRSGSNSGNTIYF. CDR3 bases: TGTGCCAGTAGGTCGGGAAGTAACTCTGGAAACACCATATATTTT. The full variable domain, in which reference TRBV19 and TRBJ1-3 provide the parts outside the CDR3, is DGGITQSPKYLFRKEGQNVTLSCEQNLNHDAMYWYRQDPGQGLRLIYYSQIVNDFQKGDIAEGYSVSREKKESFPLTVTSAQKNPTAFYLCASRSGSNSGNTIYFGEGSWLTVV.

V is TRBV6-6 and J is TRBJ2-3; D may be TRBD2 (6 bases). This CDR3 is 15 amino acids long. Trimming removed 5 bases from V and 3 bases from J, with 15 bases in between. The V gene's germline CDR1 is MNHNY and CDR2 SVGAGI (reference sequence). CDR3 DNA: TGTGCCAGCAGTCAGGGACTGGGGGGAACAGATACGCAGTATTTT. Its protein product is CASSQGLGGTDTQYF.